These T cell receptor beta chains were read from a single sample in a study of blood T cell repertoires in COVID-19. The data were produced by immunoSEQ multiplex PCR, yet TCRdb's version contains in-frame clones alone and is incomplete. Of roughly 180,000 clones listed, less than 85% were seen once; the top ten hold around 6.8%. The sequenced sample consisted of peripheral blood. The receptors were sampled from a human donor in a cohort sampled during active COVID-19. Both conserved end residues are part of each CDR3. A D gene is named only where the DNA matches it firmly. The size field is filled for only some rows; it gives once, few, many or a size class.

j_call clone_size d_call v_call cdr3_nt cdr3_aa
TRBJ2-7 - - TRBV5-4 TGTGCCAGCAGCGAGGGAGGTGGGCGGTACTACGAGCAGTACTTC CASSEGGGRYYEQYF
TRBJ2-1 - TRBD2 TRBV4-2 TGTGCCAGCAGCCAAGAGAGCGGGGGGGCCGGCAATGAGCAGTTCTTC CASSQESGGAGNEQFF
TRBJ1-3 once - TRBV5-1 TGCGCCAGCAGCTTGGCCGGGTCCCTGAGCTCTGGAAACACCATATATTTT CASSLAGSLSSGNTIYF
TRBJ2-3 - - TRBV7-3 TGTGCCAGCAGCTTAACTGAGAGTAGCGCAGATACGCAGTATTTT CASSLTESSADTQYF
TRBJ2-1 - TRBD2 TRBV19 TGTGCCAGTAGTTGGAGCGGGGGGGCGAATGAGCAGTTCTTC CASSWSGGANEQFF
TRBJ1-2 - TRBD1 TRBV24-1 TGTGCCACGCCGATAACCGGGACAGCAGCTAACTATGGCTACACCTTC CATPITGTAANYGYTF
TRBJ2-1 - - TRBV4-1 TGCGCCAGCGGGCCCCACAATGAGCAGTTCTTC CASGPHNEQFF
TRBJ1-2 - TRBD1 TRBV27 TGTGCCAGCAGTCATGGACAGGGATTAGAGGGCTACACCTTC CASSHGQGLEGYTF
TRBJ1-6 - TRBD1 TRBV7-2 TGTGCCAGCAGCTTATACAGGGGAAAGAATTCACCCCTCCACTTT CASSLYRGKNSPLHF
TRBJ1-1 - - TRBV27 TGTGCCAGCAGTTTCCAGGGAGGGGGAGCTTTCTTT CASSFQGGGAFF
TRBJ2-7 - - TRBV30 TGTGCCTGGAGTCCATGGGCAGGTCCCTACGAGCAGTACTTC CAWSPWAGPYEQYF
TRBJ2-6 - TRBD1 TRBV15 TGTGCCACCAGCAGAGTCGACAGGGCCTCTGGGGCCAACGTCCTGACTTTC CATSRVDRASGANVLTF
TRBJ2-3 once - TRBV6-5 TGTGCCAGCAGCCCGGAGGGGGCCCGCACAGATACGCAGTATTTT CASSPEGARTDTQYF
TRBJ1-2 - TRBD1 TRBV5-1 TGCGCCAGCAGCGTGGGATGGGACAGGGGGCCTCATGGCTACACCTTC CASSVGWDRGPHGYTF
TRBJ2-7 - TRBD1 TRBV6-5 TGTGCCAGCAGAAAACAGGGGACCTCCTACGAGCAGTACTTC CASRKQGTSYEQYF
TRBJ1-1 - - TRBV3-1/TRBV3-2 TGTGCCAGCAGCCAAGATGGCGGGGAGTATGGGTTATACACTGAAGCTTTCTTT CASSQDGGEYGLYTEAFF
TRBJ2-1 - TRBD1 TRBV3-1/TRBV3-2 TGTGCCAGCAGCCAAGTTAGACAGGGTGAGCAGTTCTTC CASSQVRQGEQFF
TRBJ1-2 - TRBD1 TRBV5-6 TGTGCCAGCAGCCCGGGACAGGGAAGAGGCTACACCTTC CASSPGQGRGYTF
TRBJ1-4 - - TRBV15 TGTGCCACCAGCAGAGACCCCCGGGATGAAAAACTGTTTTTT CATSRDPRDEKLFF
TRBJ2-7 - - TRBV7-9 TGTGCCAGCAGCTTAAGTGAAGGGCAAGGGGGTCCCTACGAGCAGTACTTC CASSLSEGQGGPYEQYF
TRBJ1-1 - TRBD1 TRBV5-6 TGTGCCAGCAGCGCGGGGACAGGGCTGAACACTGAAGCTTTCTTT CASSAGTGLNTEAFF
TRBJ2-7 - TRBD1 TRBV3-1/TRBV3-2 TGTGCCAGCAGCCGGCTGACAGGGTCAATACTACACGAGCAGTACTTC CASSRLTGSILHEQYF
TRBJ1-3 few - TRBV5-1 TGCGCCAGCAGCTTGAGGGGAGGCGCTGGAAACACCATATATTTT CASSLRGGAGNTIYF
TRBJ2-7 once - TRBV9 TGTGCCAGCAGCGCCGGGACTGAAACCTACGAGCAGTACTTC CASSAGTETYEQYF
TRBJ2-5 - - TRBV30 TGTGCCTGGAGGCTACTAGAACAAGAGACCCAGTACTTC CAWRLLEQETQYF
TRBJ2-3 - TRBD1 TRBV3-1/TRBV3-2 TGTGCCAGCAGCCAAAGAACCGGGACAGGGAGGGATACGCAGTATTTT CASSQRTGTGRDTQYF